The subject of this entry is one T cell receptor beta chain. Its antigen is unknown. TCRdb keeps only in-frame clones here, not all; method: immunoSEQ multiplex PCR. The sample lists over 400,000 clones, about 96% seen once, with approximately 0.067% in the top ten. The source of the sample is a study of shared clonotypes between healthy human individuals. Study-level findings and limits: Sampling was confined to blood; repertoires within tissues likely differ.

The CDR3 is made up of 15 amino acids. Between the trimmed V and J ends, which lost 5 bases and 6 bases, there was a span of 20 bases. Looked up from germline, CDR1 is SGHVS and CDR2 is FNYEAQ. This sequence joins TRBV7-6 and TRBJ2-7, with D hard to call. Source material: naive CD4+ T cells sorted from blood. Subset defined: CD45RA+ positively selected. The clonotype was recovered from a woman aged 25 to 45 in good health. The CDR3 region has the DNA TGTGCCAGCAGCCCTTACCCCGGGCGGCCGTCCGAGCAGTACTTC. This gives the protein CASSPYPGRPSEQYF. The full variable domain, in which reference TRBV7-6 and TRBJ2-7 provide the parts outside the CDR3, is GAGVSQSPRYKVTKRGQDVALRCDPISGHVSLYWYRQALGQGPEFLTYFNYEAQQDKSGLPNDRFSAERPEGSISTLTIQRTEQRDSAMYRCASSPYPGRPSEQYFGPGTRLTVT.